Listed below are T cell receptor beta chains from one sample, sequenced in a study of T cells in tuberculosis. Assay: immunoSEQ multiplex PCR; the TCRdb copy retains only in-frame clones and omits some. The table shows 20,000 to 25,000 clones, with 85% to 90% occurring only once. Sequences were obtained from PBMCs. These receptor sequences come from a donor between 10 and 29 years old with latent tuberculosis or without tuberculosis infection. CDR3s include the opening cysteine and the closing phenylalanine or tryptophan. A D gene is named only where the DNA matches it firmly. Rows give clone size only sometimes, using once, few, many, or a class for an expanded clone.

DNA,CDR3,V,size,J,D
TGTGCCAGCAGCGTAGAAGACAGGGGGTTCTATGGCTACACCTTC,CASSVEDRGFYGYTF,TRBV9,once,TRBJ1-2,TRBD1
TGTGCCAGCAGCTTTGGGGGGGCGTCAGATACGCAGTATTTT,CASSFGGASDTQYF,TRBV7-2,few,TRBJ2-3,.
TGTGCTGGAACGGCAGCGACGACTAATTCACCCCTCCACTTT,CAGTAATTNSPLHF,TRBV30,once,TRBJ1-6,.
TGTGCCAGTAGTGCCCGGACAGATGGCTACACCTTC,CASSARTDGYTF,TRBV19,few,TRBJ1-2,.
TGTGCCAGCAGCCAGCCTTCGGGGGACTCTGGAAACACCATATATTTT,CASSQPSGDSGNTIYF,TRBV4-2,.,TRBJ1-3,.
TGTGCCAGCGCTTCGGGGTCTAACTATGGCTACACCTTC,CASASGSNYGYTF,TRBV27,few,TRBJ1-2,.
TGTGCCAGCGGGGATAGCGGGGGCAGAGATACGCAGTATTTT,CASGDSGGRDTQYF,TRBV2,.,TRBJ2-3,TRBD2
TGTGCCAGCCGGGGGGGTATTTTTACCGGGGAGCTGTTTTTT,CASRGGIFTGELFF,TRBV6-1,.,TRBJ2-2,TRBD2
TGTGCCAGCAGCTCGAGGACACAGAACACTGAAGCTTTCTTT,CASSSRTQNTEAFF,TRBV11-2,.,TRBJ1-1,.
TGTGCCAGCAGTGACTCCGTGACAGGGCGGAACACCGGGGAGCTGTTTTTT,CASSDSVTGRNTGELFF,TRBV25-1,.,TRBJ2-2,TRBD1
TGTGCCAGCAGCACCGGGGGGACAGATACGCAGTATTTT,CASSTGGTDTQYF,TRBV7-2,.,TRBJ2-3,TRBD2
TGTGCTAGTGGTTCGAAACCCGGGACAGGGGGCTCCTACGAGCAGTACTTC,CASGSKPGTGGSYEQYF,TRBV12-5,.,TRBJ2-7,TRBD1
TGTGCCAGCAGTGATACAGTAAACACTGAAGCTTTCTTT,CASSDTVNTEAFF,TRBV6-1,.,TRBJ1-1,.
TGTGCCTGGAGTGTAGATCCCAGGGGATTAGGGCCCCAGCATTTT,CAWSVDPRGLGPQHF,TRBV30,.,TRBJ1-5,.
TGTGCCAGCAGTGGGGGGGCAGGCCCTAATTCACCCCTCCACTTT,CASSGGAGPNSPLHF,TRBV21-1,.,TRBJ1-6,.
TGTGCCAGTAGTCCCGTAGGACAGGGCTACGAGCAGTACTTC,CASSPVGQGYEQYF,TRBV5-4,.,TRBJ2-7,TRBD1
TGTGCCACCAGCACCGGACCGGGGGGTAGCGGGGCACAAGAGACCCAGTACTTC,CATSTGPGGSGAQETQYF,TRBV15,.,TRBJ2-5,TRBD2
TGTGCCAGCCAAAGACAGGGTATTGTATCTGGCTACACCTTC,CASQRQGIVSGYTF,TRBV2,.,TRBJ1-2,TRBD1
TGTGCCAGCAGTTACTCGACTGGCTACGAGCAGTACTTC,CASSYSTGYEQYF,TRBV6-5,.,TRBJ2-7,.
TGCGCCAGCAGCTTGGATCGGGGATCAGATGGCTACACCTTC,CASSLDRGSDGYTF,TRBV5-1,.,TRBJ1-2,.
TGTGCCAGTAGTATAGCAACTAACTATGGCTACACCTTC,CASSIATNYGYTF,TRBV19,.,TRBJ1-2,.
TGCGCCAGCAGCTTGGGGTCGGCAAGCTCGGGAAACATTCAGTACTTC,CASSLGSASSGNIQYF,TRBV5-1,.,TRBJ2-4,.
TGTGCCAGCAGTTTCCAGGGGTACTATGGCTACACCTTC,CASSFQGYYGYTF,TRBV27,.,TRBJ1-2,.
TGTGCCTGGGGGGACTCTCGAGGGTCGCAGTATTTT,CAWGDSRGSQYF,TRBV30,.,TRBJ2-3,.
TGTGCCAGCAGTCCACCCGGGACAGGCACTGAAGCTTTCTTT,CASSPPGTGTEAFF,TRBV5-8,.,TRBJ1-1,TRBD1
TGTGCCAGCAGTTACGGAGGGTCCTACGAGCAGTACTTC,CASSYGGSYEQYF,TRBV27,.,TRBJ2-7,.